This TCR beta chain originates from a study of T cell responses to AZD1222 COVID-19 vaccine. Study-level findings and limits: There were mostly white British donors and more females than males, and clonal diversity was possibly underestimated.

V lost 8 bases to trimming and J lost 6 bases, with 11 bases between them. Germline V gene lookup returns CDR1 MDHEN and CDR2 SYDVKM. There are 11 residues in the CDR3. A remark on this clone: As yet, its antigen is unknown.

The table came from immunoSEQ multiplex PCR; TCRdb's copy has only in-frame clones and leaves some out. This sample has 95,000 to 150,000 clones, with over 75% found just once. The sample here was peripheral blood, taken on day 0 of AZD1222 vaccination. This clonotype was obtained from an adult in good health. The rearrangement joins TRBV28 to TRBJ2-7, with a weak D call TRBD1 (5 bases). The CDR3 DNA reads as TGTGCCAGCCGGACACCACGCGAGCAGTACTTC. Its protein is CASRTPREQYF.